These 29 T cell receptor beta chains were sequenced from one sample in a study of T cells expressing NK-cell markers. TCRdb re-analyzed the 5' RACE reads; it lists each CDR3 protein once, without DNA. Found here are about 550,000 distinct CDR3 sequences; the top ten clones hold roughly 3.5%. The sample was blood T cells: a sorted CD56 or NKG2C T cell subset, CD4+ or CD8+ T cells, or bulk PBMC T cells (not recorded which). These receptors all stem from a young man in good health.

The gene calls are TRBV11-3 and TRBJ2-5. The length of the CDR3 is 16 residues. The germline gives CDR1 SGHNT, CDR2 YENEEA. CDR3 residues: CASSLDRQLLQETQYF.

The V gene is TRBV28, the J gene TRBJ1-5; without DNA, the TCRdb call of TRBD1 cannot be checked. CDR1 and CDR2 from the germline V gene are MDHEN and SYDVKM. The CDR3 extends over 17 amino acids. CDR3 amino acids: CASEWGLKGYSNQPQHF.

The chain employs TRBV20-1 and TRBJ2-3; TCRdb names TRBD2, which stays unverified in the absence of DNA. In germline, CDR1 is DFQATT, CDR2 SNEGSKA (reference sequence). The CDR3 sequence is 14 residues long. This CDR3 reads CSGSGDFSTDTQYF.

The rearrangement joins TRBV7-9 to TRBJ1-2. Germline loops: CDR1 SEHNR, CDR2 FQNEAQ (reference sequence). The CDR3 extends over 12 amino acids. This CDR3 reads CASSPGISGYTF. Full variable domain (missing parts from reference TRBV7-9 and TRBJ1-2): DTGVSQNPRHKITKRGQNVTFRCDPISEHNRLYWYRQTLGQGPEFLTYFQNEAQLEKSRLLSDRFSAERPKGSFSTLEIQRTEQGDSAMYLCASSPGISGYTFGSGTRLTVV.

V is TRBV7-9 and J is TRBJ2-3; TCRdb's D call of TRBD1 is untestable without DNA. The CDR3 consists of 20 residues. Germline V gene sequence: CDR1 SEHNR, CDR2 FQNEAQ (reference sequence). CDR3 sequence reads: CASTPDRAHSGLASTDTQYF.

This sequence joins TRBV15 and TRBJ1-1; TCRdb names TRBD1, which stays unverified in the absence of DNA. This CDR3 region has 13 residues. Looked up from germline, CDR1 is LNHNV and CDR2 is YYDKDF (reference sequence). The CDR3 spells CATSRDRSPPPFF. The full variable domain, its missing parts supplied by reference TRBV15 and TRBJ1-1, is DAMVIQNPRYQVTQFGKPVTLSCSQTLNHNVMYWYQQKSSQAPKLLFHYYDKDFNNEADTPDNFQSRRPNTSFCFLDIRSPGLGDTAMYLCATSRDRSPPPFFGQGTRLTVV.

The rearrangement uses TRBV7-8 and TRBJ2-7; the TCRdb D gene call, TRBD1, has no DNA to confirm it. This CDR3 has 16 residues. The germline gives CDR1 SGHVS, CDR2 FQNEAQ. The CDR3 is CASSSPGTGERGGKYF.

The chain combines TRBV5-1 with TRBJ2-1. The CDR3 covers 16 residues. The germline CDR1 and CDR2 sequences are SGHRS and YFSETQ. Here the CDR3 reads CASSLGWGSSYNEQFF.

The V call is TRBV11-2, the J call TRBJ2-3; TCRdb gives TRBD2 as the D gene, but with no DNA this cannot be confirmed. The CDR3 runs 17 residues. The V gene's germline CDR1 is SGHAT and CDR2 FQNNGV. CDR3 residues: CASSLGIGGRGTDTQYF.

This rearrangement joins TRBV9 to TRBJ1-1; no DNA is available, so the TRBD1 call from TCRdb remains unchecked. The CDR3 contains 15 residues. Germline-derived CDR1 and CDR2 are SGDLS and YYNGEE. The CDR3 here is CASSVSGAGNTEAFF.

CDR3 sequence: CSARGQGDTQYF. The rearrangement joins TRBV20-1 to TRBJ2-3. Germline V gene lookup returns CDR1 DFQATT and CDR2 SNEGSKA (reference sequence). The CDR3 runs to 12 residues.

The chain employs TRBV27 and TRBJ1-1; TCRdb's assignment of TRBD1 cannot be checked, as there is no DNA. The germline V gene encodes CDR1 MNHEY and CDR2 SMNVEV (reference sequence). The CDR3 extends over 15 amino acids. The CDR3 region is CASKTYNEGGTEAFF.

This rearrangement joins TRBV20-1 to TRBJ2-7; the D call from TCRdb, TRBD2, cannot be confirmed without DNA. Germline-derived CDR1 and CDR2 are DFQATT and SNEGSKA (reference sequence). This CDR3 comprises 15 residues. This chain's CDR3 is CSARRGGSGSYEQYF.

CDR3: CSAPRVAVGPYNEQFF. This chain joins TRBV20-1 and TRBJ2-1; without DNA, the TCRdb call of TRBD2 cannot be checked. This CDR3 region has 16 residues. Looked up from germline, CDR1 is DFQATT and CDR2 is SNEGSKA (reference sequence).

This chain links TRBV12-3 or TRBV12-4 with TRBJ2-3. The CDR3 is 15 amino acids. The CDR3: CASRTRPQITDTQYF.

The chain has TRBV28 and TRBJ2-1; the D call from TCRdb, TRBD1, cannot be confirmed without DNA. The length of the CDR3 is 14 residues. Germline V lookup: CDR1 MDHEN, CDR2 SYDVKM. The CDR3 spells CASSFIGEGIEQFF.

The gene calls are TRBV18 and TRBJ2-3; TCRdb calls TRBD1, which cannot be checked without DNA. The CDR3 length is 15 residues. Germline V gene data show CDR1 as KGHSH and CDR2 as LQKENI. The CDR3 is CASSSGQDGADTQYF.

V and J are TRBV29-1 and TRBJ1-2; TCRdb indicates TRBD1, and absent DNA this call remains unverified. The CDR3 contains 12 residues. Germline V gene data show CDR1 as SQVTM and CDR2 as ANQGSEA. This chain's CDR3 is CSVVGVNYGYTF.

V is TRBV16 and J is TRBJ2-2. This CDR3 comprises 15 residues. Per germline, CDR1 KGHSY and CDR2 FQNENV. CDR3: CASSPTAASTGELFF.

This chain links TRBV28 with TRBJ2-7; checking the TCRdb D call of TRBD1 is not possible without DNA. This CDR3 spans 15 amino acids. The germline gives CDR1 MDHEN, CDR2 SYDVKM. CDR3 sequence reads: CASSLSLTARYEQYF.

The V call is TRBV15, the J call TRBJ2-2; the TRBD2 assignment by TCRdb is unverifiable without DNA. The CDR3 extends over 13 amino acids. The germline V gene encodes CDR1 LNHNV and CDR2 YYDKDF (reference sequence). The chain's CDR3 is CATSVLRAGELFF.

The chain uses TRBV29-1 and TRBJ2-7; TCRdb picks TRBD1, but there is no DNA to check that call. This CDR3 contains 14 residues. Per germline, CDR1 SQVTM and CDR2 ANQGSEA. The CDR3 region is CSVATGGQGDEQYF.

The rearrangement joins TRBV5-1 to TRBJ1-1; the TRBD1 assignment by TCRdb is unverifiable without DNA. CDR3 length: 18 amino acids. Germline CDR1 reads SGHRS; CDR2 reads YFSETQ. The CDR3 region is CASSLLGLPQLSNTEAFF.

The V and J genes are TRBV4-3 and TRBJ2-3; TCRdb gives TRBD1 as the D gene, but with no DNA this cannot be confirmed. This CDR3 is 14 amino acids long. Germline V CDR1 and CDR2: LGHNA, YSLEER. The CDR3 region is CASSQGPGADTQYF.

The chain combines TRBV20-1 with TRBJ2-2; TCRdb indicates TRBD2, and absent DNA this call remains unverified. Germline V lookup: CDR1 DFQATT, CDR2 SNEGSKA (reference sequence). This CDR3 comprises 13 residues. CDR3 residues: CSVTRRVGGELFF.

The chain couples TRBV7-9 to TRBJ2-5. CDR3 length: 14 residues. From germline, CDR1 is SEHNR and CDR2 FQNEAQ (reference sequence). Here the CDR3 reads CASSLAHDQETQYF.

V usage is TRBV20-1 and J usage is TRBJ1-2; TCRdb outputs TRBD1, but without DNA this stays unchecked. CDR1 and CDR2 from the germline V gene are DFQATT and SNEGSKA (reference sequence). There are 16 residues in the CDR3. The CDR3 sequence is CSASPKVGAWVGGYTF.

The rearrangement joins TRBV10-3 to TRBJ2-1; without DNA, the TCRdb call of TRBD2 cannot be checked. Germline assignment: CDR1 ENHRY and CDR2 SYGVKD. This CDR3 is built from 12 residues. The CDR3 is CASTSGWNEQFF.

The rearrangement joins TRBV12-3 or TRBV12-4 to TRBJ2-3; TCRdb selects TRBD1, and the lack of DNA leaves this call unchecked. The CDR3 is 15 residues long. This CDR3 reads CASSFLRTGPNTQYF.